The source of this T cell receptor beta chain is a study of T cell responses to AZD1222 COVID-19 vaccine (dated by TCRdb to the early 2020s). A note on the overall study: AZD1222 recipients whose second dose came at about 4 weeks and those whose second dose came at about 12 weeks were combined into one group, since spike-specific TCR depth and breadth did not differ between the two schedules. Enrollment into the trials was organized by age into subgroups of 18-55, 56-69 and 70-plus years, and those subgroups contained roughly 140, 27 and 60 TCR-sequenced participants, respectively. TCR sequencing covered fewer than 250 trial participants: about 210 given two doses of AZD1222 and 26 given two doses of MenACWY control vaccine.

The CDR3 regions of human TCRbeta chains were subjected to immunosequencing. The published analysis was carried out like this. Repertoire TCRs were checked for matches against a reference library of SARS-CoV-2-specific TCRs that had been generated using the MIRA antigen-specificity platform. Breadth was defined as the fraction of unique TCRs that were SARS-CoV-2-associated. Depth was defined as the fraction of total T cells that were SARS-CoV-2-associated. Each spike-specific TCR was assigned to its reactive spike region and to a CD4 or CD8 class using the MIRA data. Log10-transformed breadth and depth values were compared by one-way ANOVA with Sidak's multiple comparisons tests. The clones in this table, taken by TCRdb from immuneACCESS, are in-frame only. Not every clone is retained; where verified, under half of the shortfall comes from an unresolved V gene, and the cause of the rest is unknown. That table is the source of V, J and clone size, and D and trimming were worked out from the DNA. The sample contains about 120,000 clones, about 90% of them found a single time. Approximately 8.4% of the sample is taken by the ten largest.

For this clone: This clone's antigen is unknown. Base-call qualities are not available, and no considerably larger clone is one nucleotide away.

Clipping removes 0 bases from V and 7 bases from J, with 12 as the unmatched junction base count. CDR1 and CDR2, per the germline V gene, are MNHEY and SVGEGT. The CDR3 measures 17 amino acids from cysteine to phenylalanine. Just CDR3 DNA is preserved here, 51 bases in frame from base 1. Reading the label with the study, this specimen's time point is: baseline before first vaccination. The vaccinee samples were drawn from two UK trials, COV001 and COV002, one of which was a single-blind randomized controlled phase 2/3 trial testing AZD1222 (ChAdOx1 nCoV-19) in healthy adults. For TCRbeta chain sequencing, PBMC samples were collected from trial participants at day 0 and at day 28 after the second dose. The research as a whole found: After two AZD1222 doses, both the breadth and the depth of spike-specific TCRs were significantly higher than at day 0 and than in MenACWY recipients. Participants were mostly white British and included more females than males, and it was suggested by the authors that clonal diversity may have been underestimated. The whole spike protein was spanned by vaccine-associated CD4 TCRs, and dominant responses were seen in regions 160-218 and 743-854. Only five to seven AZD1222 recipients were SARS-CoV-2 seropositive at baseline, limiting conclusions about previously exposed vaccinees. No day 14 peak-response samples were available, so repertoires were characterized only after the peak T cell response. The 56-69-year group was small, and its depth increase did not reach significance, likely because of low power. Reportedly, close to half of the unique spike-specific TCRs recognized epitopes lying outside the regions that are mutated in the B.1.351 and B.1.1.7 variants.

The sequences come from peripheral blood, collected on day 0 of AZD1222 vaccination. The chain is assembled from TRBV6-2 or TRBV6-3 and TRBJ1-5; 7 central bases correspond to TRBD1. This receptor was taken from an adult in good health. The bases are TGTGCCAGCAGTTACTCGATTGGGAGGGGGCCGGGACAGCCCCAGCATTTT. This gives the protein CASSYSIGRGPGQPQHF.